The 24 T cell receptor beta chains in this list originate from one sample, sequenced in a study of identical twins. TCRdb re-derived calls from the 5' RACE reads in MiXCR, one entry per CDR3 protein. The sample has 450,000 or so distinct CDR3 sequences, roughly 18% seen once; the top ten hold 9.5% to 15%. Specimen: naive T cells sorted from blood. The receptors stem from a man aged 50 or older in good health.

In this sample, this clonotype turned up a few times. The chain carries TRBV27 and TRBJ2-7; D may match TRBD1 or TRBD2 (5 bases each). V was trimmed by 6 bases and J by 3 bases, leaving 18 bases between them. The CDR3 totals 15 residues. The germline gives CDR1 MNHEY, CDR2 SMNVEV (reference sequence). CDR3 DNA sequence: TGTGCCAGCAGCCTAACGGGGACCTACCTCTACGAGCAGTACTTC. Amino acid sequence: CASSLTGTYLYEQYF.

The V and J genes are TRBV7-2 and TRBJ2-1; 12 nucleotides match TRBD2. Per the germline V gene, CDR1 is SGHTA and CDR2 is FQGNSA. V was clipped by 5 bases and J by 2 bases; unmatched bases: 7. This CDR3 comprises 17 residues. CDR3 coding DNA: TGTGCCAGCAGCCTCCGCTCTAGCGGGAGGGCCTACAATGAGCAGTTCTTC. It codes for CASSLRSSGRAYNEQFF.

This clonotype has just a few counts. This chain links TRBV28 with TRBJ2-4, with D perhaps matching TRBD1 (6 bases). V was pared by 6 bases and J by 6 bases, with 15 bases between. Germline V gives CDR1 MDHEN, CDR2 SYDVKM. This CDR3 has 14 residues. CDR3 bases: TGTGCCAGCAGAACGCCGGGACAAGTAAACATTCAGTACTTC. Protein: CASRTPGQVNIQYF.

The chain recombines TRBV7-6 with TRBJ2-7; 10 positions agree with TRBD1. The germline V gene encodes CDR1 SGHVS and CDR2 FNYEAQ. The CDR3 sequence is 15 residues long. V lost 5 bases to trimming and J lost 7 bases; unmatched junction nucleotides: 11. CDR3: CASSTRTGGFREQYF. The DNA of the CDR3 is TGTGCCAGCAGCACAAGGACAGGGGGTTTTCGGGAGCAGTACTTC.

The chain carries TRBV27 and TRBJ2-5; 14 nucleotides line up with TRBD2. From germline, CDR1 is MNHEY and CDR2 SMNVEV (reference sequence). The CDR3 is made up of 19 amino acids. V lost 4 bases to trimming and J lost 2 bases; unmatched junction nucleotides: 12. For the CDR3, the DNA is TGTGCCAGCAGTTCCTCCGGGACTAGCGGGAGCGTATCTCAAGAGACCCAGTACTTC. Its protein is CASSSSGTSGSVSQETQYF.

This clonotype was picked up many times. The chain joins TRBV20-1 to TRBJ2-1, with D perhaps matching TRBD2 (8 bases). This CDR3 has 15 residues. Between the trimmed V and J ends, which lost 3 bases and 8 bases, there was a span of 20 bases. CDR1 DFQATT and CDR2 SNEGSKA come from the germline V gene (reference sequence). The CDR3 loop is CSASEPGLGGDEQFF. The CDR3 nucleotides read TGCAGTGCTAGCGAACCGGGACTAGGGGGCGATGAGCAGTTCTTC.

This chain links TRBV11-1 with TRBJ2-1, with 9 bases that match TRBD2. This CDR3 is 20 amino acids long. With 4 bases clipped from V and 4 bases from J, the junction kept 20 bases outside the gene matches. Germline CDR1 SGHAT, CDR2 FQDESV (reference sequence). CDR3 loop: CASSSSTGRLAGAPYNEQFF. The CDR3 DNA reads as TGTGCCAGCAGCTCCTCAACGGGGCGATTAGCGGGAGCCCCTTACAATGAGCAGTTCTTC. The full variable domain, in which reference TRBV11-1 and TRBJ2-1 provide the parts outside the CDR3, is EAEVAQSPRYKITEKSQAVAFWCDPISGHATLYWYRQILGQGPELLVQFQDESVVDDSQLPKDRFSAERLKGVDSTLKIQPAELGDSAMYLCASSSSTGRLAGAPYNEQFFGPGTRLTVL.

The V call is TRBV2, the J call TRBJ2-7, with TRBD2 matching over 7 bases. Germline V gene sequence: CDR1 SNHLY, CDR2 FYNNEI. The CDR3 totals 13 residues. Losses at the gene ends were 8 bases for V and 0 bases for J; bases not matched to a gene: 4. The CDR3 is CASGGSLSYEQYF. Here the CDR3 DNA reads TGTGCCAGCGGCGGGAGCCTCTCCTACGAGCAGTACTTC. Drawing the rest from reference TRBV2 and TRBJ2-7, the complete variable domain is EPEVTQTPSHQVTQMGQEVILRCVPISNHLYFYWYRQILGQKVEFLVSFYNNEISEKSEIFDDQFSVERPDGSNFTLKIRSTKLEDSAMYFCASGGSLSYEQYFGPGTRLTVT.

The chain combines TRBV4-2 with TRBJ2-7; the match to TRBD2 covers 11 bases. From germline, CDR1 is LGHNA and CDR2 YNFKEQ. This CDR3 has 15 amino acids. J gave up 2 bases and V 4 bases, and 4 bases lay outside the gene matches. The CDR3 bases are TGTGCCAGCAGCCCACTAGCGGGAGACACCTACGAGCAGTACTTC. Encoded protein: CASSPLAGDTYEQYF.

The table lists this clonotype with a few counts. This chain joins TRBV5-1 and TRBJ2-5, with 9 bases fitting TRBD2. Germline CDR1 is SGHRS and CDR2 is YFSETQ. This CDR3 is built from 15 residues. V dropped 3 bases and J dropped 5; count of bases not matched to a gene: 8. CDR3: CASSSTYGLAETQYF. In nucleotides, the CDR3 is TGCGCCAGCAGCTCGACTTACGGACTAGCGGAGACCCAGTACTTC.

This chain uses TRBV5-1 with TRBJ2-2, with D possibly TRBD1 on 5 matching bases. The germline CDR1 and CDR2 sequences are SGHRS and YFSETQ. The CDR3 covers 15 residues. V lost 4 bases and J lost 0, with 10 bases in between. CDR3 nucleotides: TGCGCCAGCAGCCAAGGGGCCGCGAACACCGGGGAGCTGTTTTTT. Translating gives CASSQGAANTGELFF. Using reference TRBV5-1 and TRBJ2-2 for the parts outside the CDR3, the full variable domain is KAGVTQTPRYLIKTRGQQVTLSCSPISGHRSVSWYQQTPGQGLQFLFEYFSETQRNKGNFPGRFSGRQFSNSRSEMNVSTLELGDSALYLCASSQGAANTGELFFGEGSRLTVL.

This clonotype occurred many times. The rearrangement links TRBV28 to TRBJ2-2; D uncertain. Deletions cut 7 bases from V and 2 bases from J, with 14 bases between. The CDR3 is made up of 15 amino acids. Germline CDR1 MDHEN, CDR2 SYDVKM. CDR3 loop: CASTPPPANTGELFF. In DNA form, the CDR3 reads TGTGCCAGCACCCCCCCCCCGGCCAACACCGGGGAGCTGTTTTTT. The full variable domain, with the rest looked up from reference TRBV28 and TRBJ2-2, is DVKVTQSSRYLVKRTGEKVFLECVQDMDHENMFWYRQDPGLGLRLIYFSYDVKMKEKGDIPEGYSVSREKKERFSLILESASTNQTSMYLCASTPPPANTGELFFGEGSRLTVL.

V and J are TRBV7-2 and TRBJ2-7, with TRBD2 matching 11 bases. CDR3 size: 15 residues. Per germline, CDR1 SGHTA and CDR2 FQGNSA. Losses at the gene ends were 3 bases for V and 5 bases for J; bases not matched to a gene: 6. The CDR3 loop reads CASSLRLAGRNEQYF. The CDR3 DNA reads TGTGCCAGCAGCTTGCGACTAGCGGGAAGGAACGAGCAGTACTTC.

This clonotype was recorded at least ten times. J is TRBJ2-5 and V is TRBV6-2 or TRBV6-3; TRBD1 matches 10 bases. In germline, CDR1 is MNHEY, CDR2 SVGEGT. V shed 2 bases and J 6 bases; nucleotides not matched to a gene: 9. The CDR3 extends over 16 amino acids. The DNA of the CDR3 is TGTGCCAGCAGTTACGGCGCGGGACAGGGGTGGAAGACCCAGTACTTC. This codes for CASSYGAGQGWKTQYF.

The chain combines TRBV24-1 with TRBJ1-2; TRBD1 matches at 8 bases. The CDR3 has 15 amino acids. Germline V gene data show CDR1 as KGHDR and CDR2 as SFDVKD. J was trimmed by 8 bases and V by 3 bases; bases with no gene match: 10. CDR3 protein: CATSDPLGQGEGYTF. In DNA, the CDR3 is TGTGCCACCAGTGATCCGCTCGGACAGGGTGAAGGCTACACCTTC.

This clonotype was observed at least ten times. V is TRBV7-2 and J is TRBJ2-7, with 13 bases lining up with TRBD2. This CDR3 comprises 16 residues. V dropped 4 bases and J dropped 5; count of bases not matched to a gene: 8. Germline CDR1 is SGHTA and CDR2 is FQGNSA. CDR3 sequence: CASSSYGTSGVDEQYF. The CDR3, as DNA: TGTGCCAGCAGCTCGTACGGGACTAGCGGGGTAGACGAGCAGTACTTC.

This clonotype was counted many times. The chain combines TRBV5-1 with TRBJ2-1, with D uncertain. V was shortened by 1 base and J by 1 base, with 6 bases between the two germline ends. Germline V lookup: CDR1 SGHRS, CDR2 YFSETQ. The CDR3 loop spans 14 amino acids. CDR3 nucleotide sequence: TGCGCCAGCAGCTTGTCCAGGTCCTACAATGAGCAGTTCTTC. Amino acid sequence: CASSLSRSYNEQFF.

This clonotype has only a few counts. V usage is TRBV28 and J usage is TRBJ2-5, with unresolved D. Trimming left V 1 base short and J 2 bases short, with 5 bases between. CDR3 length equals 13 residues. The germline CDR1 and CDR2 sequences are MDHEN and SYDVKM. The CDR3 loop is CASSLSIQETQYF. CDR3 in DNA: TGTGCCAGCAGTTTATCCATACAAGAGACCCAGTACTTC. The variable domain in full, with the rest retrieved from reference TRBV28 and TRBJ2-5, is DVKVTQSSRYLVKRTGEKVFLECVQDMDHENMFWYRQDPGLGLRLIYFSYDVKMKEKGDIPEGYSVSREKKERFSLILESASTNQTSMYLCASSLSIQETQYFGPGTRLLVL.

This clonotype has more than one count but fewer than ten. This chain links TRBV3-1 with TRBJ2-6; 7 positions agree with TRBD1. Trimming at V came to 0 bases and at J to 0 bases, leaving 5 bases not matched to a gene. Germline V gene sequence: CDR1 LGHDT, CDR2 YNNKEL (reference sequence). This CDR3 is 18 amino acids long. This CDR3 is CASSQEGTARSGANVLTF. The CDR3, as DNA: TGTGCCAGCAGCCAAGAGGGGACAGCCCGCTCTGGGGCCAACGTCCTGACTTTC.

In this sample, this clonotype turned up a few times. V is TRBV20-1 and J is TRBJ1-4; no definite D call. This CDR3 has 13 amino acids. The germline gives CDR1 DFQATT, CDR2 SNEGSKA (reference sequence). V lost 6 bases and J 4 bases, leaving 12 bases between the germline ends. CDR3 DNA sequence: TGCAGTGCCGAGGGAATTGGTAATGAAAAACTGTTTTTT. Amino acid sequence: CSAEGIGNEKLFF.

This clonotype was picked up many times. The chain is built from TRBV12-3 or TRBV12-4 and TRBJ2-7; a weak D match, TRBD1 (5 bases). V lost 3 bases to trimming and J lost 6 bases, with 9 bases between them. This CDR3 spans 12 amino acids. The CDR3 nucleotides are TGTGCCAGCAGTTTCCAGGGATTCGAGCAGTACTTC. Translated, it gives CASSFQGFEQYF.

V and J are TRBV10-3 and TRBJ1-5; unclear D gene. The CDR3 loop spans 14 amino acids. The germline V gene has CDR1 ENHRY and CDR2 SYGVKD. V was pared by 6 bases and J by 3 bases, with 12 bases between. CDR3 residues: CAISLEFNNQPQHF. The DNA for the CDR3 is TGTGCCATCAGCCTCGAATTCAACAATCAGCCCCAGCATTTT.

In its sample, this clonotype was seen many times. The chain carries TRBV10-3 and TRBJ2-7; D ambiguous. The CDR3 is 11 amino acids. Trimming took 2 bases from V and 5 from J, leaving 4 bases between them. Germline CDR1 and CDR2: ENHRY and SYGVKD. The DNA for the CDR3 is TGTGCCATCAGTGAGGCTCACGAGCAGTACTTC. It codes for CAISEAHEQYF.

V usage is TRBV5-1 and J usage is TRBJ2-6; TRBD1 matches at 9 bases. Germline CDR1 SGHRS, CDR2 YFSETQ. The ends lost 3 bases at V and 3 bases at J; junction bases unmatched: 7. The CDR3 contains 17 residues. The CDR3, as DNA: TGCGCCAGCAGCTCTCCGGGACAGGGCCTTGGGGCCAACGTCCTGACTTTC. Translation: CASSSPGQGLGANVLTF.